This entry lists 20 T cell receptor beta chains sequenced from one sample in a study of T cell responses to AZD1222 COVID-19 vaccine. TCRdb keeps only in-frame clones here, not all; method: immunoSEQ multiplex PCR. The data contain roughly 80,000 clones, about 82% of them singletons. The sequencing here drew on peripheral blood, taken on day 0 of AZD1222 vaccination. These receptor sequences come from an adult in good health.

The chain links TRBV9 to TRBJ2-3; tentative D call: TRBD2 (5 bases). Germline CDR1 SGDLS, CDR2 YYNGEE. The CDR3 has 15 residues. Trimming left V 3 bases short and J 5 bases short, with 16 bases between. The CDR3 loop is CASSAAAGWGDTQYF. The CDR3 nucleotides read TGTGCCAGCAGCGCAGCGGCGGGTTGGGGAGATACGCAGTATTTT.

This clone was detected a few times. The V call is TRBV5-1, the J call TRBJ2-3; 11 bases are shared with TRBD2. Per germline, CDR1 SGHRS and CDR2 YFSETQ. The CDR3 contains 16 residues. With V trimmed by 4 bases and J by 0 bases, 4 bases remained unmatched. As DNA, the CDR3 is TGCGCCAGCAGCGACGGGACTAGCGGAAGCACAGATACGCAGTATTTT. Translating gives CASSDGTSGSTDTQYF.

The V gene is TRBV4-3, the J gene TRBJ2-6; D is uncertain. The germline V and J ends were trimmed by 0 bases and 4 bases, with 10 bases remaining between them. Germline-derived CDR1 and CDR2 are LGHNA and YSLEER. CDR3 length equals 16 residues. The CDR3 region is CASSQDISSGANVLTF. Here the CDR3 DNA reads TGCGCCAGCAGCCAAGATATCAGTTCGGGGGCCAACGTCCTGACTTTC.

This chain links TRBV18 with TRBJ2-7, with D perhaps assigned TRBD1 or TRBD2 (5 bases each). The germline V and J ends were trimmed by 6 bases and 7 bases, with 22 bases remaining between them. The CDR3 loop spans 15 amino acids. Germline-derived CDR1 and CDR2 are KGHSH and LQKENI. The CDR3 region is CASSSSGQGSKEQYF. The CDR3 DNA is TGTGCCAGCTCCTCCTCGGGGCAGGGAAGTAAAGAGCAGTACTTC.

The count of this clone is one. V usage is TRBV6-1 and J usage is TRBJ1-1; no clear D. Germline V gene lookup returns CDR1 MNHNS and CDR2 SASEGT. The V end was cut by 3 bases, the J end by 1 base, with 6 bases between. The CDR3 sequence is 13 residues long. For the CDR3, the DNA is TGTGCCAGCAGTGAGTGGGGGAACACTGAAGCTTTCTTT. Translated, it gives CASSEWGNTEAFF.

CDR3 sequence (DNA): TGTGCCAGCAGCTTGGGCCCAACTAACTATGGCTACACCTTC. This codes for CASSLGPTNYGYTF. V and J are TRBV5-8 and TRBJ1-2; D is uncertain. The V gene lost 0 bases and the J gene lost 0 bases, with 6 bases spanning the gap. Germline V gives CDR1 SGHTS, CDR2 YDEGEE. The CDR3 has 14 amino acids.

V and J are TRBV7-2 and TRBJ2-7; D is undetermined. Germline V lookup: CDR1 SGHTA, CDR2 FQGNSA. Trimming stripped 2 bases from V and 3 bases from J, with 5 bases between. The CDR3 contains 12 residues. The CDR3 protein is CASSLTDYEQYF. CDR3 in DNA: TGTGCCAGCAGCTTAACAGACTACGAGCAGTACTTC.

This clone appeared once. CDR3 nucleotide sequence: TGTGCCAGCAGCCTGACAGGGGGCGAGATGAACACTGAAGCTTTCTTT. It is translated as CASSLTGGEMNTEAFF. The chain is built from TRBV5-5 and TRBJ1-1; TRBD1 agrees at 10 bases. The CDR3 length is 16 residues. Trimming removed 4 bases from V and 0 bases from J; junction bases left unmatched: 6. Germline V gene lookup returns CDR1 SGHKS and CDR2 YYEKEE (reference sequence).

The J gene is TRBJ1-6, the V gene TRBV5-1; D possibly corresponds to TRBD1 (5 bases). Trimming stripped 0 bases from V and 9 bases from J, with 16 bases between. CDR1 and CDR2 (germline): SGHRS, YFSETQ. The CDR3 has 16 residues. CDR3 protein: CASSLAEGLGVSPLHF. CDR3 DNA sequence: TGCGCCAGCAGCTTGGCCGAGGGATTAGGGGTTTCACCCCTCCACTTT.

This clone was observed a single time. The rearrangement uses TRBV3-1 (or the pseudogene TRBV3-2) and TRBJ1-2; D unclear. The CDR3 spans 13 residues. Trimming removed 0 bases at V and 8 bases at J, with 10 bases between. The V gene's germline CDR1 is LGHDT and CDR2 YNNKEL (reference sequence). The CDR3 DNA sequence: TGTGCCAGCAGCCAAGAGTACCTAGGGGGCTACACCTTC. Amino acids: CASSQEYLGGYTF.

The V and J genes are TRBV10-3 and TRBJ1-2; D is perhaps TRBD1 (5 bases). This CDR3 is 12 amino acids long. CDR1 and CDR2 from the germline V gene are ENHRY and SYGVKD. Trimming pared 7 bases from V and 3 bases from J, leaving 9 bases between. CDR3 nucleotide sequence: TGTGCCATCAAGGGGACCGACTATGGCTACACCTTC. As protein: CAIKGTDYGYTF.

V is TRBV5-6 and J is TRBJ1-2; D is undetermined. V was pared by 4 bases and J by 2 bases, with 3 bases between. From germline, CDR1 is SGHDT and CDR2 YYEEEE. The CDR3 spans 11 residues. CDR3 loop: CASSRNYGYTF. The CDR3 DNA sequence: TGTGCCAGCAGCAGAAACTATGGCTACACCTTC.

This chain uses TRBV27 with TRBJ2-1; 7 bases are shared with TRBD1. The germline gives CDR1 MNHEY, CDR2 SMNVEV (reference sequence). This CDR3 region has 14 residues. Trimming took 6 bases from V and 3 from J; bases not matched to a gene: 5. CDR3 nucleotides: TGTGCCAGCAGGGGGGCAGGGGGCTACAATGAGCAGTTCTTC. This encodes CASRGAGGYNEQFF.

The chain recombines TRBV3-1 (or the pseudogene TRBV3-2) with TRBJ1-4; D gene unclear. From germline, CDR1 is LGHDT and CDR2 YNNKEL (reference sequence). V was trimmed by 4 bases and J by 7 bases, leaving 16 bases between them. CDR3 length: 15 amino acids. The CDR3 DNA is TGTGCCAGCAGCCCTGCGGCGGGATTTAGTGAAAAACTGTTTTTT. Encoded protein: CASSPAAGFSEKLFF.

The V call is TRBV5-1, the J call TRBJ2-7; D perhaps matches TRBD2 (5 bases). Looked up from germline, CDR1 is SGHRS and CDR2 is YFSETQ. Trimming left V 0 bases short and J 3 bases short, with 7 bases between. The CDR3 extends over 13 amino acids. The CDR3 DNA is TGCGCCAGCAGCTTGGTAGAGGGCTACGAGCAGTACTTC. Residues: CASSLVEGYEQYF.

The chain uses TRBV4-2 and TRBJ1-1, with a possible D match to TRBD1 (6 bases). The CDR3 is 13 amino acids. Germline-derived CDR1 and CDR2 are LGHNA and YNFKEQ. Trimming took 0 bases from V and 9 from J, leaving 11 bases between them. In DNA, the CDR3 is TGTGCCAGCAGCCAAGACGAGGGGGTGAAAGCTTTCTTT. This codes for CASSQDEGVKAFF.

The V gene is TRBV29-1, the J gene TRBJ2-3; D could derive from TRBD1 or TRBD2 (5 bases each). Trimming stripped 2 bases from V and 4 bases from J, with 16 bases between. Germline CDR1 SQVTM, CDR2 ANQGSEA. The CDR3 has 15 amino acids. As DNA, the CDR3 is TGCAGCGTTGAATTTTTAGGGCAGGGAGCAGATACGCAGTATTTT. Translation gives CSVEFLGQGADTQYF.

This clone was picked up one time. The gene calls are TRBV19 and TRBJ1-1; TRBD1 matches 9 bases. CDR3 length: 19 amino acids. Trimming removed 3 bases from V and 0 bases from J; junction bases left unmatched: 14. Germline-derived CDR1 and CDR2 are LNHDA and SQIVND (reference sequence). CDR3 residues: CASSMLFGTGLNMNTEAFF. The CDR3 DNA reads as TGTGCCAGTAGTATGTTGTTCGGGACAGGGCTAAACATGAACACTGAAGCTTTCTTT.

This clone came up once. This chain joins TRBV5-8 and TRBJ2-1, with 7 bases that match TRBD1. Germline lookup yields CDR1 SGHTS and CDR2 YDEGEE. Germline trimming cut 1 base from V and 9 bases from J; bases unmatched to any gene: 4. There are 13 residues in the CDR3. CDR3 nucleotides: TGTGCCAGCAGCTTGAACAGGGGTGGTGAGCAGTTCTTC. It is translated as CASSLNRGGEQFF.

In this sample, this clone turned up once. The CDR3 loop is CAWASRDGTYEQYF. The CDR3 DNA is TGTGCCTGGGCATCCCGGGACGGGACCTACGAGCAGTACTTC. The V and J genes are TRBV30 and TRBJ2-7, with D perhaps matching TRBD1 or TRBD2 (5 bases each). This CDR3 is built from 14 residues. Trimming left V 5 bases short and J 2 bases short, with 16 bases between. The germline CDR1 and CDR2 sequences are GTSNPN and SVGIG (reference sequence).